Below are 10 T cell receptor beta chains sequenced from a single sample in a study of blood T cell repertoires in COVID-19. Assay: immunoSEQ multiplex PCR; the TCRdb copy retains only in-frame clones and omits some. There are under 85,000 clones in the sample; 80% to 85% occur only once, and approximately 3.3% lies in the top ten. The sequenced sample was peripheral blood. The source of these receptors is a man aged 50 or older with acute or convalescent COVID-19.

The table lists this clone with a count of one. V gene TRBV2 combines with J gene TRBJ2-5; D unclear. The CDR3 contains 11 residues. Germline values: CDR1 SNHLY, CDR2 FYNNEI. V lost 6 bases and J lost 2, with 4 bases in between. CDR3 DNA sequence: TGTGCCAGCAGGAGTCAAGAGACCCAGTACTTC. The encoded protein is CASRSQETQYF.

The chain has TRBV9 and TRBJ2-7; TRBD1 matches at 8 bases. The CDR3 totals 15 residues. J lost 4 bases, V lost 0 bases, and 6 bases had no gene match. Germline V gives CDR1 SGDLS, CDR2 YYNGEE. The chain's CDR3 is CASSVGPGGAYEQYF. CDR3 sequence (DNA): TGTGCCAGCAGCGTAGGTCCAGGGGGCGCTTACGAGCAGTACTTC.

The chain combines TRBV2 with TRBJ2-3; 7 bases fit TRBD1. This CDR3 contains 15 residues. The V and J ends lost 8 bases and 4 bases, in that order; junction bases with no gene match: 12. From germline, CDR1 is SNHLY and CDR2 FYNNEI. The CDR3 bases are TGTGCCAGCTGCATTCTTGCCGGGACAGCAGATACGCAGTATTTT. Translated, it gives CASCILAGTADTQYF.

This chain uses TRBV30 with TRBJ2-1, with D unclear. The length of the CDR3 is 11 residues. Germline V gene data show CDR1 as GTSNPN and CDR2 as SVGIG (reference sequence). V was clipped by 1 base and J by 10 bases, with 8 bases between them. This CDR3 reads CAWSAYGEQFF. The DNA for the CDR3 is TGTGCCTGGAGTGCGTACGGGGAGCAGTTCTTC.

The chain's CDR3 is CASSPWDRGSEQYF. The CDR3 coding sequence is TGTGCCAGCAGCCCCTGGGACCGGGGGAGCGAGCAGTACTTC. V and J are TRBV5-4 and TRBJ2-7, with D perhaps matching TRBD2 (6 bases). Per germline, CDR1 SGHNT and CDR2 YYREEE (reference sequence). V was cut by 4 bases and J by 6 bases, with 17 bases left in between. This CDR3 region has 14 residues. The variable domain in full, with the rest retrieved from reference TRBV5-4 and TRBJ2-7, is ETGVTQSPTHLIKTRGQQVTLRCSSQSGHNTVSWYQQALGQGPQFIFQYYREEENGRGNFPPRFSGLQFPNYSSELNVNALELDDSALYLCASSPWDRGSEQYFGPGTRLTVT.

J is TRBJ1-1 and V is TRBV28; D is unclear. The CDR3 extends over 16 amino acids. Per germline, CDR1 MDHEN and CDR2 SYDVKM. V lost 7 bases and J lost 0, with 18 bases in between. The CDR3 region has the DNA TGTGCCAGCACCCCTCTGGTCGAGAGAATGAACACTGAAGCTTTCTTT. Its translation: CASTPLVERMNTEAFF.

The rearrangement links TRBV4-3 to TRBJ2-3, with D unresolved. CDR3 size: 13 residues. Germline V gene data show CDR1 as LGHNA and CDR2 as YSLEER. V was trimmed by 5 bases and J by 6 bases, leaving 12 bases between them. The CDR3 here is CASSTVVQDTQYF. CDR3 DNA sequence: TGCGCCAGCAGCACGGTGGTACAGGATACGCAGTATTTT.

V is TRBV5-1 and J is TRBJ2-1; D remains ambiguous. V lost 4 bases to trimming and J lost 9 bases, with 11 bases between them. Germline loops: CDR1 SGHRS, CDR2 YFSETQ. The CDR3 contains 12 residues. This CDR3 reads CASSLSRSEQFF. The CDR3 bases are TGCGCCAGCAGCCTTAGCCGCTCTGAGCAGTTCTTC.

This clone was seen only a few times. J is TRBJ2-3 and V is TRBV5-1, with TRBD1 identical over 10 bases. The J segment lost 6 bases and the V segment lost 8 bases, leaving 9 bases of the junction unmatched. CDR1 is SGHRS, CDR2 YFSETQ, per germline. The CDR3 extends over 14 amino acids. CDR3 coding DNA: TGCGCCAGTAGCCGGGACAGGGGCGATGATACGCAGTATTTT. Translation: CASSRDRGDDTQYF.

Here the CDR3 reads CSASRSGTSFRNEQFF. CDR3 nucleotide sequence: TGCAGTGCTAGTAGGAGCGGGACTAGTTTCCGCAATGAGCAGTTCTTC. V gene TRBV20-1 combines with J gene TRBJ2-1; 8 nucleotides line up with TRBD2. V was pared by 3 bases and J by 6 bases, with 13 bases of the junction left unmatched. The CDR3 runs to 16 residues. Germline CDR1 DFQATT, CDR2 SNEGSKA (reference sequence).